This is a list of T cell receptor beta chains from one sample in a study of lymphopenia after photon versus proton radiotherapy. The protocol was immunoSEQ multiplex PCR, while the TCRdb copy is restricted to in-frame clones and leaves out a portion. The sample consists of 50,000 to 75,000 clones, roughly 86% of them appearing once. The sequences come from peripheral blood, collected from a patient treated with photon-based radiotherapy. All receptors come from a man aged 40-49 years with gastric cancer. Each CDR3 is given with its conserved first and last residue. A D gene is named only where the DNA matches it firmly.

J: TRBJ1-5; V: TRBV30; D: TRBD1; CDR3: CAWSEDRGPQHF; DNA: TGTGCCTGGAGTGAGGACAGGGGGCCCCAGCATTTT
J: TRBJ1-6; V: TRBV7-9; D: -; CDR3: CASRGGESSYNSPLHF; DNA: TGTGCCAGCCGGGGCGGCGAGAGCTCCTATAATTCACCCCTCCACTTT
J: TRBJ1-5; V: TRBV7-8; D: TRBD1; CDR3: CASSPNLPTGVYQPQHF; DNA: TGTGCCAGCAGCCCCAACCTCCCGACAGGGGTGTATCAGCCCCAGCATTTT
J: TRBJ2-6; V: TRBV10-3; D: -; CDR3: CAISSREAGANVLTF; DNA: TGTGCCATCAGTTCCCGGGAAGCTGGGGCCAACGTCCTGACTTTC
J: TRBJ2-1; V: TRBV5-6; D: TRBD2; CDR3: CASTTGLANEQFF; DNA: TGTGCCAGCACCACCGGACTAGCCAATGAGCAGTTCTTC
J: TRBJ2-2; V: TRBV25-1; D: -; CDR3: CASSVVNTGELFF; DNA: TGTGCCAGCAGTGTGGTGAACACCGGGGAGCTGTTTTTT
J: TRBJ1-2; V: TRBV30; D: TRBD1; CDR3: CAWRQGVEGYTF; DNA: TGTGCCTGGAGACAGGGGGTTGAGGGCTACACCTTC
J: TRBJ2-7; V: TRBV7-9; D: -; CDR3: CASSHPGLSYYEQYF; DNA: TGTGCCAGCAGCCATCCGGGCTTGTCATATTACGAGCAGTACTTC
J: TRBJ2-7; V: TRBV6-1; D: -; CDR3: CASSPPRSYEQYF; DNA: TGTGCCAGCAGTCCCCCGAGATCCTACGAGCAGTACTTC
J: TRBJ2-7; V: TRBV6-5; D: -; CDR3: CASSYEGLLEQYF; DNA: TGTGCCAGCAGTTACGAAGGACTCCTTGAGCAGTACTTC